What follows are 18 T cell receptor beta chains derived from one specimen sequenced in a study of HIV-infected patients and healthy controls. cDNA was made from about 510 ng RNA using alpha and beta constant primers. Each of the alpha and beta chains got its own library through chain-specific third strand synthesis with indices. MiXCR, applied by TCRdb to the 5' RACE reads, yields one record per CDR3 protein. In the table there are 15,000 to 20,000 distinct CDR3 sequences, roughly 7.9% of which are singletons. Antiretroviral therapy had run roughly three months, about 14 weeks, before follow-up blood collection. The repertoire came from unfractionated whole blood and reflected all unsorted peripheral T cells. The input for sequencing was blood, taken during antiretroviral therapy. The receptors were gathered from an adult with HIV infection.

This clonotype is medium-sized. The chain uses TRBV7-9 and TRBJ1-2; D is possibly TRBD1 (6 bases). Germline values: CDR1 SEHNR, CDR2 FQNEAQ (reference sequence). The V gene lost 5 bases and the J gene lost 4 bases, with 14 bases spanning the gap. The CDR3 length is 14 residues. CDR3 sequence reads: CASSSTGSAYGYTF. CDR3 coding DNA: TGTGCCAGCAGCAGTACAGGGTCGGCCTATGGCTACACCTTC.

This clonotype was counted at least ten times. This sequence joins TRBV5-6 and TRBJ1-2; 10 bases align to TRBD1. J gave up 0 bases and V 4 bases, and 6 bases lay outside the gene matches. The germline gives CDR1 SGHDT, CDR2 YYEEEE. This CDR3 region has 16 residues. CDR3 sequence reads: CASSSGTGATNYGYTF. In DNA form, the CDR3 reads TGTGCCAGCAGCAGCGGGACAGGGGCGACTAACTATGGCTACACCTTC.

In this sample, this clonotype turned up many times. The rearrangement uses TRBV7-9 and TRBJ1-2; D is unresolved. Trimming cost V 4 bases and J 5 bases, with 5 bases left between them. CDR1 and CDR2 from the germline V gene are SEHNR and FQNEAQ (reference sequence). This CDR3 spans 11 amino acids. The CDR3 nucleotides read TGTGCCAGCAGCTATGAATATGGCTACACCTTC. It translates to CASSYEYGYTF. The whole variable domain, filled in from reference TRBV7-9 and TRBJ1-2, reads DTGVSQNPRHKITKRGQNVTFRCDPISEHNRLYWYRQTLGQGPEFLTYFQNEAQLEKSRLLSDRFSAERPKGSFSTLEIQRTEQGDSAMYLCASSYEYGYTFGSGTRLTVV.

The sample holds many counts of this clonotype. V usage is TRBV6-5 and J usage is TRBJ1-5; D possibly corresponds to TRBD1 (5 bases). The CDR3 spans 17 residues. CDR1 MNHEY and CDR2 SVGAGI come from the germline V gene. V was clipped by 2 bases and J by 1 base, with 15 bases between them. The CDR3 here is CASSYTGPTWSNQPQHF. DNA for the CDR3: TGTGCCAGCAGTTACACGGGACCCACTTGGAGCAATCAGCCCCAGCATTTT.

The table lists this clonotype with many counts. J is TRBJ1-1 and V is TRBV28; perhaps TRBD1 as D (6 bases). The germline CDR1 and CDR2 sequences are MDHEN and SYDVKM. This CDR3 has 12 amino acids. V was pared by 8 bases and J by 5 bases, with 12 bases between. The CDR3 protein is CASGGRRTEAFF. CDR3 coding DNA: TGTGCCAGCGGGGGGCGGAGAACTGAAGCTTTCTTT.

This clonotype was observed at least ten times. This rearrangement joins TRBV11-2 to TRBJ1-1, with 9 bases matching TRBD1. The CDR3 runs to 19 residues. With 5 bases clipped from V and 1 base from J, the junction kept 17 bases outside the gene matches. Germline V lookup: CDR1 SGHAT, CDR2 FQNNGV. CDR3 DNA: TGTGCCAGCAGCCCAGAAGTACAGGGGGCGAGCGGGACGAACACTGAAGCTTTCTTT. Its protein product is CASSPEVQGASGTNTEAFF.

This clonotype showed up many times. J is TRBJ2-5 and V is TRBV3-1, with D uncertain. The V end was cut by 1 base, the J end by 1 base, with 13 bases between. There are 16 residues in the CDR3. Per germline, CDR1 LGHDT and CDR2 YNNKEL (reference sequence). CDR3 residues: CASSQVIFATQETQYF. The CDR3 nucleotides are TGTGCCAGCAGCCAAGTCATCTTCGCCACCCAAGAGACCCAGTACTTC.

In its sample, this clonotype was seen many times. The CDR3 is CSARIRIRDPYEQYF. CDR3 sequence (DNA): TGCAGTGCTAGAATACGTATTCGGGACCCCTACGAGCAGTACTTC. The V call is TRBV20-1, the J call TRBJ2-7; D might be TRBD1 or TRBD2, each matching 5 bases. V was cut by 2 bases and J by 2 bases, with 16 bases left in between. Per germline, CDR1 DFQATT and CDR2 SNEGSKA (reference sequence). This CDR3 has 15 amino acids.

The sample holds many counts of this clonotype. This sequence joins TRBV30 and TRBJ1-4, with TRBD1 as a possible D gene (5 bases). This CDR3 has 14 amino acids. Germline V CDR1 and CDR2: GTSNPN, SVGIG (reference sequence). The CDR3 DNA sequence: TGTGCGGGGGGGATACAGGCCGCGGACGAAAAACTGTTTTTT. Translated: CAGGIQAADEKLFF.

This clonotype has at least ten counts. The chain uses TRBV6-5 and TRBJ1-1; tentative D call: TRBD1 (5 bases). CDR1 and CDR2 from the germline V gene are MNHEY and SVGAGI. The CDR3 has 12 residues. Deletions cut 8 bases from V and 10 bases from J, with 17 bases between. CDR3 nucleotides: TGTGCCAGCGGAAGGGCAAGGCAGGGAGCTTTCTTT. This translates into CASGRARQGAFF.

The gene calls are TRBV20-1 and TRBJ2-7; the D gene could be TRBD1 or TRBD2 (5 bases each). In germline, CDR1 is DFQATT, CDR2 SNEGSKA (reference sequence). The CDR3 has 14 residues. Trimming pared 5 bases from V and 1 base from J, leaving 15 bases between. CDR3 amino acids: CSALPGPQSYEQYF. The CDR3, as DNA: TGCAGTGCTCTACCGGGACCCCAATCCTACGAGCAGTACTTC.

This clonotype was recorded at least ten times. This chain links TRBV29-1 with TRBJ2-1; D unclear. The CDR3 is 19 amino acids. CDR1 SQVTM and CDR2 ANQGSEA come from the germline V gene. Deletions cut 6 bases from V and 0 bases from J, with 27 bases between. The CDR3 DNA reads TGCAGCGTCTTGAACTCGCGTGTCGAGAGAGTTTACTCCTACAATGAGCAGTTCTTC. It yields the protein CSVLNSRVERVYSYNEQFF.

This clonotype occurred many times. This rearrangement joins TRBV11-2 to TRBJ2-2; D is tentatively TRBD1 or TRBD2 (5 bases each). CDR1 SGHAT and CDR2 FQNNGV come from the germline V gene. CDR3 length: 15 residues. V was clipped by 1 base and J by 0 bases, with 6 bases between them. The CDR3 protein is CASSLGGTNTGELFF. CDR3 sequence (DNA): TGTGCCAGCAGCTTAGGGGGGACGAACACCGGGGAGCTGTTTTTT.

There are many counts of this clonotype. The V gene is TRBV7-2, the J gene TRBJ1-3; the D is unclear. Deletions cut 2 bases from V and 0 bases from J, with 14 bases between. The CDR3 covers 17 residues. Germline V CDR1 and CDR2: SGHTA, FQGNSA. In DNA, the CDR3 is TGTGCCAGCAGCTTAAAGAGGGTCGGGATCTCTGGAAACACCATATATTTT. Its protein is CASSLKRVGISGNTIYF.

This clonotype was found a few times. The V gene is TRBV2, the J gene TRBJ1-1; 7 bases line up with TRBD1. V trimming: 8 bases; J trimming: 5 bases; junction bases outside the gene matches: 5. CDR1 is SNHLY and CDR2 is FYNNEI in the germline V gene. The CDR3 length is 12 residues. The CDR3 is CASWQGGTEAFF. The CDR3 DNA is TGTGCCAGCTGGCAGGGGGGGACTGAAGCTTTCTTT.

This clonotype was seen repeatedly, ten times or more. The CDR3 loop is CAWSIGYNQPQHF. The CDR3, as DNA: TGTGCCTGGAGTATAGGTTATAATCAGCCCCAGCATTTT. The chain has TRBV30 and TRBJ1-5, with D hard to call. This CDR3 has 13 amino acids. The germline CDR1 and CDR2 sequences are GTSNPN and SVGIG (reference sequence). V was cut by 2 bases and J by 4 bases, with 9 bases left in between.

There are many counts of this clonotype. The rearrangement joins TRBV9 to TRBJ1-1; D ambiguous. V dropped 0 bases and J dropped 4 bases, with 10 bases sitting between them. The CDR3 extends over 14 amino acids. Germline V lookup: CDR1 SGDLS, CDR2 YYNGEE. The CDR3 region has the DNA TGTGCCAGCAGCGTAGAAGGGATTAGCACTGAAGCTTTCTTT. Protein sequence: CASSVEGISTEAFF.

At least ten counts were recorded for this clonotype. This chain links TRBV27 with TRBJ1-1, with TRBD1 matching over 7 bases. V trimming: 5 bases; J trimming: 1 base; junction bases outside the gene matches: 4. Germline CDR1 MNHEY, CDR2 SMNVEV (reference sequence). This CDR3 spans 14 amino acids. The chain's CDR3 is CASSPGGGNTEAFF. The CDR3, as DNA: TGTGCCAGCAGTCCAGGGGGTGGGAACACTGAAGCTTTCTTT.